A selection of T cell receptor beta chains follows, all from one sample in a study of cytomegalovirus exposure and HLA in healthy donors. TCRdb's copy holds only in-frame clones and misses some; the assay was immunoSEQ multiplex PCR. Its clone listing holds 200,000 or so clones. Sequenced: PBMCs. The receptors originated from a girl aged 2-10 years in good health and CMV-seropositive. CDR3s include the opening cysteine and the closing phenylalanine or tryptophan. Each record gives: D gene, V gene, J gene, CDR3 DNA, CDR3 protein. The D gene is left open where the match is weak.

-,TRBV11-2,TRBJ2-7,TGTGCCAGCAGTAAAACAGGGTTGATTTACGAGCAGTACTTC,CASSKTGLIYEQYF
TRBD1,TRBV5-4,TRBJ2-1,TGTGCCAGCAGCTATGGCGGGACAGGGATGTCGGATGAGCAGTTCTTC,CASSYGGTGMSDEQFF
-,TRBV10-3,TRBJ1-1,TGTGCCATCAGCCAGGGAGGGAACACTGAAGCTTTCTTT,CAISQGGNTEAFF
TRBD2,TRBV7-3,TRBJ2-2,TGTGCCAGCAAAGAAGCGGGGAAGCTAACCGGGGAGCTGTTTTTT,CASKEAGKLTGELFF
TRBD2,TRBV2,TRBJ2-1,TGTGCCAGCAGTACTAGCGGGACAAATGAGCAGTTCTTC,CASSTSGTNEQFF
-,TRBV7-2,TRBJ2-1,TGTGCCAGCAGCTTAGAGAGGGGCGGGGGCCGGGTTGAGCAGTTCTTC,CASSLERGGGRVEQFF
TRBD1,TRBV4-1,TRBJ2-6,TGCGCCAGCAGCCCCTTTCCCGAGGGGGCGCGATCTGGGGCCAACGTCCTGACTTTC,CASSPFPEGARSGANVLTF
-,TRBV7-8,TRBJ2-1,TGTGCCAGCAGCTTAGTAATCCTGGCGGGATCCTACAATGAGCAGTTCTTC,CASSLVILAGSYNEQFF
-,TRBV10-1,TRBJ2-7,TGCGCCAGCAGTGAGACAGGAGGGCCGCCCGACGAGCAGTACTTC,CASSETGGPPDEQYF
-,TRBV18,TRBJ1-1,TGTGCCAGCTCACCGGCGAACAGGAACACTGAAGCTTTCTTT,CASSPANRNTEAFF
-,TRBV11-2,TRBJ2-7,TGTGCCAGCAGCTTAGATGCTGGCGGAACCTACGAGCAGTACTTC,CASSLDAGGTYEQYF
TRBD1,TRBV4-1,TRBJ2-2,TGCGCCAGCAGCCAGCAGGGGGCTGGCACCGGGGAGCTGTTTTTT,CASSQQGAGTGELFF
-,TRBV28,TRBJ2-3,TGTGCCAGCAGCCCACCGGAGATGCTCACAGATACGCAGTATTTT,CASSPPEMLTDTQYF
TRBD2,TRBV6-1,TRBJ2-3,TGTGCCAGCAGTGGGAATAGCGGGGCAGATACGCAGTATTTT,CASSGNSGADTQYF
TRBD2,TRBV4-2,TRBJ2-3,TGTGCCAGCAGCCAACCCGCGGGAGGGTTGACAGATACGCAGTATTTT,CASSQPAGGLTDTQYF
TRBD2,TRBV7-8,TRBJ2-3,TGTGCCAGCAGCTTAGCAGCGACTAGCGCTAGCACAGATACGCAGTATTTT,CASSLAATSASTDTQYF
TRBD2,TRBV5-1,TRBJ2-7,TGCGCCAGCAGCTCGACTAGCCCCTACGAGCAGTACTTC,CASSSTSPYEQYF
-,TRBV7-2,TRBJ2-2,TGTGCCAGCAGCCAATTGACAAGCACCGGGGAGCTGTTTTTT,CASSQLTSTGELFF
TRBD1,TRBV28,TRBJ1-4,TGTGCCAGCAGTTTATTGTTGGGACAGGTCCCCACCTCAACTAATGAAAAACTGTTTTTT,CASSLLLGQVPTSTNEKLFF
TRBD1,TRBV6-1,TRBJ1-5,TGTGCCAGCAGTGAACGGGAGGGGGCTCAGCCCCAGCATTTT,CASSEREGAQPQHF